The T cell receptor (beta chain) under discussion was sequenced for a study of T cell changes during pregnancy in multiple sclerosis. Looked up from germline, CDR1 is MNHNS and CDR2 is SASEGT. The CDR3 loop spans 14 amino acids. V trimming: 5 bases; J trimming: 6 bases; junction bases outside the gene matches: 4. The assay was immunoSEQ multiplex PCR, and TCRdb's table has in-frame clones only and misses some. In the table there are fewer than 65,000 clones, approximately 95% of which are singletons. The TCR comes from a female donor with multiple sclerosis, enrolled in a pregnancy study. The sample here was CD4+ T cells from peripheral blood mononuclear cells, taken in the third trimester of pregnancy. This chain uses TRBV6-1 with TRBJ2-1, with TRBD1 identical over 10 bases. CDR3 DNA: TGTGCCAGCAGTTGGACAGGGGGGGGCAATGAGCAGTTCTTC. It encodes CASSWTGGGNEQFF.